These T cell receptor beta chains were read from a single sample in a study of blood T cell repertoires in COVID-19. The data were produced by immunoSEQ multiplex PCR, yet TCRdb's version contains in-frame clones alone and is incomplete. The table records over 55,000 clones, around three quarters of them present only once. The sequencing sample was made of peripheral blood. The receptors were sampled from a woman in her seventies with acute or convalescent COVID-19. Both conserved end residues are part of each CDR3.

14,TRBJ1-2,TRBV3-1/TRBV3-2,CASSAEWTGKGYTF
12,TRBJ1-6,TRBV27,CASSLMRSPLHF
19,TRBJ2-1,TRBV18,CASSLYRQASGMIWNEQFF
16,TRBJ2-2,TRBV28,CASSLSGIQTHGELFF
16,TRBJ2-3,TRBV7-6,CASSLGAAGGTDTQYF
15,TRBJ2-3,TRBV3-1/TRBV3-2,CASSQRTSGTDTQYF
13,TRBJ2-1,TRBV18,CASSLDHGGEQFF
18,TRBJ1-3,TRBV21-1,CASSKNLQETGGENTIYF
14,TRBJ1-2,TRBV5-4,CASSRSGGNYGYTF
14,TRBJ1-2,TRBV29-1,CSVATKGGDSSYTF
12,TRBJ1-2,TRBV30,CAWNDRGNGYTF
12,TRBJ2-3,TRBV12-3/TRBV12-4,CASSQETDTQYF
15,TRBJ1-3,TRBV13,CASSPPGRPGNTIYF
14,TRBJ2-3,TRBV5-5,CASSSGQGSNTQYF
15,TRBJ2-1,TRBV6-2/TRBV6-3,CASSLIGGTYNEQFF
17,TRBJ1-6,TRBV6-1,CASSEALAGTANSPLHF